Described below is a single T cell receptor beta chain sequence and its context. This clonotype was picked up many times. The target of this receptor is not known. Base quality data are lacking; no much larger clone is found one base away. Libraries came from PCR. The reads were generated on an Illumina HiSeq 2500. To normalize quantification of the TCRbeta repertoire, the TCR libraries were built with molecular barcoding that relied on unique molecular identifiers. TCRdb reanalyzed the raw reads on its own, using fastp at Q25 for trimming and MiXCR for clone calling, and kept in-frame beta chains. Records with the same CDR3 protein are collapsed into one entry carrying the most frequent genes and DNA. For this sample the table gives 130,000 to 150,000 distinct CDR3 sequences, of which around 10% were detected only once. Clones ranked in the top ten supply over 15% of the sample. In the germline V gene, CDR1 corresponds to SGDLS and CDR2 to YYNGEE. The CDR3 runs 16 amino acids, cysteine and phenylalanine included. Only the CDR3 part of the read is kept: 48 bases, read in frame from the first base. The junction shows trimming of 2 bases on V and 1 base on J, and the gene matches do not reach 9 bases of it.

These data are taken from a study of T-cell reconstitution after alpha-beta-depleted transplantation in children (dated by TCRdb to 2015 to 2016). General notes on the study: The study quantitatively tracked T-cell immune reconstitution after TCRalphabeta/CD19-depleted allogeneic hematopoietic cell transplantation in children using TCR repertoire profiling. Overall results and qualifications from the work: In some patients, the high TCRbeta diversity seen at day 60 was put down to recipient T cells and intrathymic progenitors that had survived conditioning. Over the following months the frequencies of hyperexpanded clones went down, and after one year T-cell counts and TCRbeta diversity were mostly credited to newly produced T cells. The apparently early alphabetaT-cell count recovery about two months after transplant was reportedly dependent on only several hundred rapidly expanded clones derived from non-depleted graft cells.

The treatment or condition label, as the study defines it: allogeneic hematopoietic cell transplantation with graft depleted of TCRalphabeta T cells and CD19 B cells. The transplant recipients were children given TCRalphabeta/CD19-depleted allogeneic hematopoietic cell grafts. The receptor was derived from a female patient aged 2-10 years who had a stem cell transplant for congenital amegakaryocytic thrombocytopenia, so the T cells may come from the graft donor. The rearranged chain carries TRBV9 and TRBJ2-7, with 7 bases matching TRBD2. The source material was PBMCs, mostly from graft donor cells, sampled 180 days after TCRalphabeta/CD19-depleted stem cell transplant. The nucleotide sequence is TGTGCCAGCAGCGTTGGGGGGGAGCTACCTTCCTACGAGCAGTACTTC. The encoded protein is CASSVGGELPSYEQYF.